Listed below are T cell receptor beta chains from one sample, sequenced in a study of T-cell reconstitution after alpha-beta-depleted transplantation in children. TCRdb re-called the PCR reads with MiXCR, one entry per CDR3 protein. This sample has 600,000 or so distinct CDR3 sequences, with approximately 22% found just once. Sequenced material: PBMCs, mostly from graft donor cells, taken 360 days after TCRalphabeta/CD19-depleted stem cell transplant. These receptor sequences come from a boy younger than two who had a stem cell transplant for acute myeloid leukemia, so the T cells may come from the graft donor. Both conserved end residues are part of each CDR3. D genes are given only for firm matches. A clone size is listed for some rows: how often the clone was seen (once, few, many), or a class if it is expanded.

CDR3 DNA: TGCGCCAGCAGCCGAGATACCGCAGATACGCAGTATTTT
CDR3 protein: CASSRDTADTQYF
V gene: TRBV4-3
J gene: TRBJ2-3
D gene: -
clone size: -

CDR3 DNA: TGCAGTGCCCCCTCGGCAGGAGCCTACGAGCAGTACTTC
CDR3 protein: CSAPSAGAYEQYF
V gene: TRBV20-1
J gene: TRBJ2-7
D gene: -
clone size: many

CDR3 DNA: TGTGCCAGCAGCCCTGGAGGGCCCCTGGCCAAAAACATTCAGTACTTC
CDR3 protein: CASSPGGPLAKNIQYF
V gene: TRBV6-2/TRBV6-3
J gene: TRBJ2-4
D gene: -
clone size: once

CDR3 DNA: TGTGCCAGCAGCTTCTCACAGAGCTTCTCCTACGAGCAGTACTTC
CDR3 protein: CASSFSQSFSYEQYF
V gene: TRBV7-9
J gene: TRBJ2-7
D gene: -
clone size: -

CDR3 DNA: TGCGCCAGCAGCTTACCCCTGGGACAGGGGGAAGAGACCCAGTACTTC
CDR3 protein: CASSLPLGQGEETQYF
V gene: TRBV5-1
J gene: TRBJ2-5
D gene: TRBD1
clone size: -

CDR3 DNA: TGTGCCACCAGCAGAGGGGGGCAGGGCACCTATCAGCCCCAGCATTTT
CDR3 protein: CATSRGGQGTYQPQHF
V gene: TRBV15
J gene: TRBJ1-5
D gene: -
clone size: many

CDR3 DNA: TGTGCCAGCAGCCCATCATCATGGGACCAAGAGACCCAGTACTTC
CDR3 protein: CASSPSSWDQETQYF
V gene: TRBV9
J gene: TRBJ2-5
D gene: -
clone size: -

CDR3 DNA: TGTGCCAGCAGGGGGGACGGTTTCAATGAGCAGTTCTTC
CDR3 protein: CASRGDGFNEQFF
V gene: TRBV12-3/TRBV12-4
J gene: TRBJ2-1
D gene: -
clone size: few

CDR3 DNA: TGCGCCAGCAGCTTGGCCCTAATGAACACTGAAGCTTTCTTT
CDR3 protein: CASSLALMNTEAFF
V gene: TRBV5-1
J gene: TRBJ1-1
D gene: -
clone size: -

CDR3 DNA: TGCGCCAGCAGCTTGGCGGCTAGCGGGGGGCGAAGTGAGCAGTTCTTC
CDR3 protein: CASSLAASGGRSEQFF
V gene: TRBV5-1
J gene: TRBJ2-1
D gene: TRBD2
clone size: -

CDR3 DNA: TGTGCCAGCAGCCCGCGGGACAGTCCCCACTACGAGCAGTACTTC
CDR3 protein: CASSPRDSPHYEQYF
V gene: TRBV9
J gene: TRBJ2-7
D gene: -
clone size: few

CDR3 DNA: TGTGCCAGCCTCCACGGGACAATCTATGGCTACACCTTC
CDR3 protein: CASLHGTIYGYTF
V gene: TRBV28
J gene: TRBJ1-2
D gene: -
clone size: -

CDR3 DNA: TGTGCCAGCAGCAAGGATAACAATGAGCAGTTCTTC
CDR3 protein: CASSKDNNEQFF
V gene: TRBV28
J gene: TRBJ2-1
D gene: -
clone size: -

CDR3 DNA: TGTGCCAGCAGTTACTCGTCAAGGGGAAGATCCTACGAGCAGTACTTC
CDR3 protein: CASSYSSRGRSYEQYF
V gene: TRBV6-5
J gene: TRBJ2-7
D gene: -
clone size: -

CDR3 DNA: TGTGCCAGCAGCAAGAACAGGGCCAACTCTGGAAACACCATATATTTT
CDR3 protein: CASSKNRANSGNTIYF
V gene: TRBV7-9
J gene: TRBJ1-3
D gene: -
clone size: -

CDR3 DNA: TGCGCCAGCAGCTTCGTAGGGAACACTGAAGCTTTCTTT
CDR3 protein: CASSFVGNTEAFF
V gene: TRBV5-1
J gene: TRBJ1-1
D gene: -
clone size: few

CDR3 DNA: TGCAGTGCTAGCGTTTGGGGGTCGAACACTGAAGCTTTCTTT
CDR3 protein: CSASVWGSNTEAFF
V gene: TRBV20-1
J gene: TRBJ1-1
D gene: -
clone size: many

CDR3 DNA: TGTGCCAGCAGTTACGGGAGGGACAGCACAGATACGCAGTATTTT
CDR3 protein: CASSYGRDSTDTQYF
V gene: TRBV6-5
J gene: TRBJ2-3
D gene: TRBD2
clone size: many

CDR3 DNA: TGCAGTGCTGCCGGACTTGGGGAGACCCAGTACTTC
CDR3 protein: CSAAGLGETQYF
V gene: TRBV20-1
J gene: TRBJ2-5
D gene: -
clone size: many

CDR3 DNA: TGTGCCAGCAGTGAAGGACAGGCGGGGAACACTGAAGCTTTCTTT
CDR3 protein: CASSEGQAGNTEAFF
V gene: TRBV6-1
J gene: TRBJ1-1
D gene: -
clone size: -

CDR3 DNA: TGTGCCAGCAGCTTGGGACTAGCAAACTCCTACGAGCAGTACTTC
CDR3 protein: CASSLGLANSYEQYF
V gene: TRBV7-8
J gene: TRBJ2-7
D gene: TRBD2
clone size: few

CDR3 DNA: TGTGCCAGCAGTTTCTTAGTTCGAGGCCCACAGGGGGCTTGGGAGACCCAGTACTTC
CDR3 protein: CASSFLVRGPQGAWETQYF
V gene: TRBV12-3/TRBV12-4
J gene: TRBJ2-5
D gene: TRBD1
clone size: many

CDR3 DNA: TGTGCCAGTCATCGGGACACCCACAATGAGCAGTTCTTC
CDR3 protein: CASHRDTHNEQFF
V gene: TRBV6-1
J gene: TRBJ2-1
D gene: -
clone size: many

CDR3 DNA: TGTGCCAGCAGTCTCGGACAGTCTCGCGGCACTGAAGCTTTCTTT
CDR3 protein: CASSLGQSRGTEAFF
V gene: TRBV27
J gene: TRBJ1-1
D gene: -
clone size: few

CDR3 DNA: TGTGCCAGCAACAGGGCGAGGAGGACTGAAGCTTTCTTT
CDR3 protein: CASNRARRTEAFF
V gene: TRBV6-1
J gene: TRBJ1-1
D gene: -
clone size: few

CDR3 DNA: TGCAGTGCTAGAGATCGGGTGCAGGTGTATAATTCACCCCTCCACTTT
CDR3 protein: CSARDRVQVYNSPLHF
V gene: TRBV20-1
J gene: TRBJ1-6
D gene: -
clone size: -

CDR3 DNA: TGCGCCAGCAGCCAAGCAAAGTGGGAGCGGCCTGGGGCCAACGTCCTGACTTTC
CDR3 protein: CASSQAKWERPGANVLTF
V gene: TRBV4-3
J gene: TRBJ2-6
D gene: -
clone size: once

CDR3 DNA: TGCAGCGTAGCCGACAGGCGGGATAGCAATCAGCCCCAGCATTTT
CDR3 protein: CSVADRRDSNQPQHF
V gene: TRBV29-1
J gene: TRBJ1-5
D gene: -
clone size: many

CDR3 DNA: TGTGCCAGCAGCTCCGAAGGGGGGACAGATACGCAGTATTTT
CDR3 protein: CASSSEGGTDTQYF
V gene: TRBV7-9
J gene: TRBJ2-3
D gene: -
clone size: -

CDR3 DNA: TGTGCCAGCAGTTACTCGACCAGGGGACGGCAGTTCTTC
CDR3 protein: CASSYSTRGRQFF
V gene: TRBV6-5
J gene: TRBJ2-1
D gene: -
clone size: many

CDR3 DNA: TGCAGTGCTAGGGTTACAGGGGGAGAGACCCAGTACTTC
CDR3 protein: CSARVTGGETQYF
V gene: TRBV20-1
J gene: TRBJ2-5
D gene: TRBD1
clone size: many

CDR3 DNA: TGTGCCAGCACCCCTCTCTCCGGACAGTACTATGGCTACACCTTC
CDR3 protein: CASTPLSGQYYGYTF
V gene: TRBV12-3/TRBV12-4
J gene: TRBJ1-2
D gene: -
clone size: few

CDR3 DNA: TGCAGTGCTAGACGGAGACACTACGACACAGATACGCAGTATTTT
CDR3 protein: CSARRRHYDTDTQYF
V gene: TRBV20-1
J gene: TRBJ2-3
D gene: -
clone size: few

CDR3 DNA: TGCGCCAGCAGCAGGGGAGGCGGACAAGACATCACAGATACGCAGTATTTT
CDR3 protein: CASSRGGGQDITDTQYF
V gene: TRBV5-1
J gene: TRBJ2-3
D gene: -
clone size: few

CDR3 DNA: TGTGCCAGCAGTTCATTTCTGACTAGGGCGGCGGAGACCCAGTACTTC
CDR3 protein: CASSSFLTRAAETQYF
V gene: TRBV25-1
J gene: TRBJ2-5
D gene: -
clone size: -

CDR3 DNA: TGCAGCGTAGAGGGACCTTCCTACAATGAGCAGTTCTTC
CDR3 protein: CSVEGPSYNEQFF
V gene: TRBV29-1
J gene: TRBJ2-1
D gene: -
clone size: few

CDR3 DNA: TGTGCCAGCAGTTTGGCGGGGGGTATAGATGAGCAGTTCTTC
CDR3 protein: CASSLAGGIDEQFF
V gene: TRBV12-3/TRBV12-4
J gene: TRBJ2-1
D gene: TRBD2
clone size: few

CDR3 DNA: TGTGCCAGCAGGAACCCGGGGGGCACTGAAGCTTTCTTT
CDR3 protein: CASRNPGGTEAFF
V gene: TRBV6-1
J gene: TRBJ1-1
D gene: -
clone size: -

CDR3 DNA: TGCGCCAGCAGAGTCGGACAGGGGGCTCGAGAGACCCAGTACTTC
CDR3 protein: CASRVGQGARETQYF
V gene: TRBV5-1
J gene: TRBJ2-5
D gene: TRBD1
clone size: many

CDR3 DNA: TGTGCCAGCAGGGCCGCGACAGGTTTATATTTT
CDR3 protein: CASRAATGLYF
V gene: TRBV25-1
J gene: TRBJ1-3
D gene: -
clone size: -

CDR3 DNA: TGCAGCGTTGCGGCAGGGCCCTCCTACGAGCAGTACTTC
CDR3 protein: CSVAAGPSYEQYF
V gene: TRBV29-1
J gene: TRBJ2-7
D gene: -
clone size: few

CDR3 DNA: TGCGCCAGCAGCCAAGAGACAGTTCAAGAGACCCAGTACTTC
CDR3 protein: CASSQETVQETQYF
V gene: TRBV4-3
J gene: TRBJ2-5
D gene: -
clone size: -

CDR3 DNA: TGTGCCAGCAGTCGACACAGGGCGGTAAAACTGTTTTTT
CDR3 protein: CASSRHRAVKLFF
V gene: TRBV12-3/TRBV12-4
J gene: TRBJ1-4
D gene: -
clone size: -

CDR3 DNA: TGTGCCACCAGCAGAGATCGGGGCCAGGACCAAGAGACCCAGTACTTC
CDR3 protein: CATSRDRGQDQETQYF
V gene: TRBV15
J gene: TRBJ2-5
D gene: -
clone size: many

CDR3 DNA: TGCGCCAGCAGCCCACGGACTAGCGGTCCTGGGACCCAGTACTTC
CDR3 protein: CASSPRTSGPGTQYF
V gene: TRBV4-1
J gene: TRBJ2-5
D gene: TRBD2
clone size: -

CDR3 DNA: TGTGCCAGCAGCCGTAAAAGGCCCCCCGTGGGGGGGACCTATGGCTACACCTTC
CDR3 protein: CASSRKRPPVGGTYGYTF
V gene: TRBV7-7
J gene: TRBJ1-2
D gene: -
clone size: few

CDR3 DNA: TGTGCCAGCAGTTACTCGGAGGGGACCGAGCAGTACTTC
CDR3 protein: CASSYSEGTEQYF
V gene: TRBV6-2/TRBV6-3
J gene: TRBJ2-7
D gene: -
clone size: -

CDR3 DNA: TGCGCCAGCAGCCAAGGTCTTTTGACAGGGGCTTCAGCAACTAATGAAAAACTGTTTTTT
CDR3 protein: CASSQGLLTGASATNEKLFF
V gene: TRBV4-3
J gene: TRBJ1-4
D gene: TRBD1
clone size: -

CDR3 DNA: TGCAGCGTTGGGCGTGAAGACAGGGGTTACAATGAGCAGTTCTTC
CDR3 protein: CSVGREDRGYNEQFF
V gene: TRBV29-1
J gene: TRBJ2-1
D gene: TRBD1
clone size: -

CDR3 DNA: TGTGCCAGCAGCCAAACCGGGACAGGGTACACTGAAGCTTTCTTT
CDR3 protein: CASSQTGTGYTEAFF
V gene: TRBV12-3/TRBV12-4
J gene: TRBJ1-1
D gene: TRBD1
clone size: many

CDR3 DNA: TGTGCCAGCAGCCCCGGTGGTGGCCAGACAGATACGCAGTATTTT
CDR3 protein: CASSPGGGQTDTQYF
V gene: TRBV5-5
J gene: TRBJ2-3
D gene: -
clone size: -

CDR3 DNA: TGCAGTGCTATCTCTCAGGGACGGGGCAATCAGCCCCAGCATTTT
CDR3 protein: CSAISQGRGNQPQHF
V gene: TRBV20-1
J gene: TRBJ1-5
D gene: -
clone size: few

CDR3 DNA: TGTGCCAGCAGCCAAGAGGTAGGCGGACCTTACAATGAGCAGTTCTTC
CDR3 protein: CASSQEVGGPYNEQFF
V gene: TRBV4-2
J gene: TRBJ2-1
D gene: -
clone size: -

CDR3 DNA: TGTGCCAGCAGTCCCGCGATCTACAGCGGAGCCCAGCATTTT
CDR3 protein: CASSPAIYSGAQHF
V gene: TRBV28
J gene: TRBJ1-5
D gene: -
clone size: -